These T cell receptor beta chains were read from a single sample in a study of stem cell transplantation in POMP-related autoinflammatory disease. The repertoire was sequenced with immunoSEQ multiplex PCR; TCRdb's copy has only in-frame clones and lacks some. The sample includes about 26,000 clones, roughly 80% of them seen just once. The input for sequencing was CD4+ T cells from PBMCs, taken before stem cell transplantation. Receptor source: a human donor with POMP-related autoinflammation and immune dysregulation (PRAID). Each CDR3 is given with its conserved first and last residue. Fields, in order: CDR3 length, D gene, V gene, J gene, clone size, CDR3 protein, CDR3 DNA. D genes are given only for firm matches. Clone size is stated in some rows and not others, as once, few, many or a class when expanded.

cdr3_length: 12
d_call: NA
v_call: TRBV7-9
j_call: TRBJ1-3
clone_size: NA
cdr3_aa: CASSLLGNTIYF
cdr3_nt: TGTGCCAGCAGCTTACTCGGAAACACCATATATTTT

cdr3_length: 15
d_call: TRBD1
v_call: TRBV6-1
j_call: TRBJ2-7
clone_size: NA
cdr3_aa: CASRFLGTGLYEQYF
cdr3_nt: TGTGCCAGCAGGTTCCTCGGGACAGGTCTGTACGAGCAGTACTTC

cdr3_length: 14
d_call: NA
v_call: TRBV10-1
j_call: TRBJ1-1
clone_size: NA
cdr3_aa: CASSAGPKNTEAFF
cdr3_nt: TGCGCCAGCAGCGCCGGACCGAAGAACACTGAAGCTTTCTTT

cdr3_length: 13
d_call: NA
v_call: TRBV6-1
j_call: TRBJ1-2
clone_size: NA
cdr3_aa: CASSLQGDYGYTF
cdr3_nt: TGTGCCAGCAGCCTACAGGGAGACTATGGCTACACCTTC

cdr3_length: 15
d_call: NA
v_call: TRBV10-2
j_call: TRBJ1-6
clone_size: few
cdr3_aa: CASSESTVRGSPLHF
cdr3_nt: TGCGCCAGCAGTGAGTCGACTGTTAGGGGGTCACCCCTCCACTTT

cdr3_length: 16
d_call: NA
v_call: TRBV19
j_call: TRBJ2-1
clone_size: NA
cdr3_aa: CASSISTGSSYNEQFF
cdr3_nt: TGTGCCAGTAGTATATCGACTGGCAGCTCCTACAATGAGCAGTTCTTC

cdr3_length: 15
d_call: NA
v_call: TRBV7-9
j_call: TRBJ1-1
clone_size: NA
cdr3_aa: CASSLAAVGSTEAFF
cdr3_nt: TGTGCCAGCAGCTTAGCGGCCGTGGGGAGCACTGAAGCTTTCTTT

cdr3_length: 14
d_call: TRBD1
v_call: TRBV6-1
j_call: TRBJ1-1
clone_size: NA
cdr3_aa: CASSWDRGGTEAFF
cdr3_nt: TGTGCCAGCAGCTGGGACAGGGGAGGGACTGAAGCTTTCTTT

cdr3_length: 16
d_call: NA
v_call: TRBV19
j_call: TRBJ2-7
clone_size: NA
cdr3_aa: CASSIGRQNQYYEQYF
cdr3_nt: TGTGCCAGTAGTATAGGCCGACAGAACCAATACTACGAGCAGTACTTC

cdr3_length: 16
d_call: TRBD1
v_call: TRBV9
j_call: TRBJ2-1
clone_size: NA
cdr3_aa: CASSARGRLDYNEQFF
cdr3_nt: TGTGCCAGCAGCGCCAGGGGGCGCTTAGACTACAATGAGCAGTTCTTC

cdr3_length: 17
d_call: TRBD1
v_call: TRBV2
j_call: TRBJ2-6
clone_size: NA
cdr3_aa: CASKGKQGAHGANVLTF
cdr3_nt: TGTGCCAGCAAGGGTAAACAGGGGGCGCATGGGGCCAACGTCCTGACTTTC

cdr3_length: 13
d_call: TRBD1
v_call: TRBV30
j_call: TRBJ1-5
clone_size: NA
cdr3_aa: CAWSQGGGQPQHF
cdr3_nt: TGTGCCTGGAGTCAAGGGGGCGGCCAGCCCCAGCATTTT

cdr3_length: 14
d_call: NA
v_call: TRBV6-6
j_call: TRBJ1-2
clone_size: NA
cdr3_aa: CASSYAGGPYGYTF
cdr3_nt: TGTGCCAGCAGTTACGCGGGGGGTCCTTATGGCTACACCTTC

cdr3_length: 14
d_call: TRBD1
v_call: TRBV6-5
j_call: TRBJ1-1
clone_size: few
cdr3_aa: CASSYRGGGLEAFF
cdr3_nt: TGTGCCAGCAGTTATAGGGGAGGGGGCCTTGAAGCTTTCTTT

cdr3_length: 16
d_call: TRBD2
v_call: TRBV19
j_call: TRBJ2-1
clone_size: NA
cdr3_aa: CASRPSGSRRQYQQFF
cdr3_nt: TGTGCCAGCCGACCGAGCGGGAGCCGCCGACAATACCAGCAGTTCTTC

cdr3_length: 17
d_call: NA
v_call: TRBV9
j_call: TRBJ1-1
clone_size: NA
cdr3_aa: CASSVGLLDQGNTEAFF
cdr3_nt: TGTGCCAGCAGCGTAGGTCTCCTCGACCAGGGAAACACTGAAGCTTTCTTT

cdr3_length: 15
d_call: TRBD2
v_call: TRBV2
j_call: TRBJ2-1
clone_size: once
cdr3_aa: CASGGTSGLVNEQFF
cdr3_nt: TGTGCCAGCGGGGGGACTAGCGGGTTGGTCAATGAGCAGTTCTTC

cdr3_length: 13
d_call: NA
v_call: TRBV7-3
j_call: TRBJ2-2
clone_size: NA
cdr3_aa: CASTFPGTGELFF
cdr3_nt: TGTGCCAGCACCTTTCCAGGGACCGGGGAGCTGTTTTTT

cdr3_length: 15
d_call: TRBD1
v_call: TRBV18
j_call: TRBJ2-7
clone_size: NA
cdr3_aa: CASSRYRDRQYEQYF
cdr3_nt: TGTGCCAGCTCACGCTACCGGGACAGGCAATACGAGCAGTACTTC

cdr3_length: 16
d_call: TRBD1
v_call: TRBV5-6
j_call: TRBJ2-1
clone_size: NA
cdr3_aa: CASSLYRDRARDEQFF
cdr3_nt: TGTGCCAGCAGCTTATACCGGGACAGGGCTCGCGATGAGCAGTTCTTC

cdr3_length: 14
d_call: NA
v_call: TRBV5-3
j_call: TRBJ2-5
clone_size: once
cdr3_aa: CARSLGGQGETQYF
cdr3_nt: TGTGCCAGAAGCTTGGGCGGGCAGGGAGAGACCCAGTACTTC

cdr3_length: 15
d_call: NA
v_call: TRBV18
j_call: TRBJ2-1
clone_size: NA
cdr3_aa: CASSPPQEGNNEQFF
cdr3_nt: TGTGCCAGCTCACCCCCCCAGGAGGGTAACAATGAGCAGTTCTTC

cdr3_length: 15
d_call: TRBD1
v_call: TRBV2
j_call: TRBJ1-5
clone_size: once
cdr3_aa: CASSGDRVGNQPQHF
cdr3_nt: TGTGCCAGCAGTGGGGACAGGGTCGGGAATCAGCCCCAGCATTTT

cdr3_length: 16
d_call: NA
v_call: TRBV18
j_call: TRBJ2-1
clone_size: NA
cdr3_aa: CASSREQGSSYNEQFF
cdr3_nt: TGTGCCAGCTCACGAGAACAGGGTAGCTCCTACAATGAGCAGTTCTTC

cdr3_length: 13
d_call: NA
v_call: TRBV7-2
j_call: TRBJ2-5
clone_size: NA
cdr3_aa: CASSFGRYETQYF
cdr3_nt: TGTGCCAGCAGCTTTGGGCGATACGAGACCCAGTACTTC

cdr3_length: 16
d_call: TRBD1
v_call: TRBV10-3
j_call: TRBJ2-2
clone_size: NA
cdr3_aa: CAISESGRGPDGELFF
cdr3_nt: TGTGCCATCAGTGAGTCGGGCAGGGGGCCGGACGGGGAGCTGTTTTTT

cdr3_length: 16
d_call: NA
v_call: TRBV7-3
j_call: TRBJ2-1
clone_size: NA
cdr3_aa: CASSRGSGSGDNEQFF
cdr3_nt: TGTGCCAGCAGCAGAGGATCGGGGTCCGGGGACAATGAGCAGTTCTTC

cdr3_length: 13
d_call: NA
v_call: TRBV27
j_call: TRBJ1-1
clone_size: NA
cdr3_aa: CASSLGRNTEAFF
cdr3_nt: TGTGCCAGCAGTTTAGGGCGGAACACTGAAGCTTTCTTT